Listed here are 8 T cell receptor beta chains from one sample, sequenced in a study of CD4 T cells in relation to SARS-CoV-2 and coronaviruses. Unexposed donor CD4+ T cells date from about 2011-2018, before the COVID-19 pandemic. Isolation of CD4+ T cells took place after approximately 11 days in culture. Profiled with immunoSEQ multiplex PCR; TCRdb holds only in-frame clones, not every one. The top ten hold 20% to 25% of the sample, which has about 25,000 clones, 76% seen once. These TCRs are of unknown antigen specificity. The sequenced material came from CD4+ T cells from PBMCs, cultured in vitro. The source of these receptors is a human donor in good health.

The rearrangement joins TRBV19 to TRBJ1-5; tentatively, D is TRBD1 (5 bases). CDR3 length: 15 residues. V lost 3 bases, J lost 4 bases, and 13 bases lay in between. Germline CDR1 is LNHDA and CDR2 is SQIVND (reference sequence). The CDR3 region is CASSIGTLGNQPQHF. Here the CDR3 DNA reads TGTGCCAGTAGTATCGGGACCCTGGGGAATCAGCCCCAGCATTTT.

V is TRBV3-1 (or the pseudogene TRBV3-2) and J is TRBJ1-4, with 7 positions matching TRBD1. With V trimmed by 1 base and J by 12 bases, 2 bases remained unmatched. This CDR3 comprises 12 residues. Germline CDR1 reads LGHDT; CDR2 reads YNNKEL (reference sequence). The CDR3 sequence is CASSQGTGQLFF. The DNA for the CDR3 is TGTGCCAGCAGCCAAGGGACAGGACAACTGTTTTTT.

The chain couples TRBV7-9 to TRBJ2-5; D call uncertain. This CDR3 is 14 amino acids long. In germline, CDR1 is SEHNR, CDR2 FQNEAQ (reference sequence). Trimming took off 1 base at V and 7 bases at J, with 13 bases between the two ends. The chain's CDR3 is CASSLEEWTGTQYF. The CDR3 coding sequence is TGTGCCAGCAGCTTAGAAGAGTGGACGGGGACCCAGTACTTC.

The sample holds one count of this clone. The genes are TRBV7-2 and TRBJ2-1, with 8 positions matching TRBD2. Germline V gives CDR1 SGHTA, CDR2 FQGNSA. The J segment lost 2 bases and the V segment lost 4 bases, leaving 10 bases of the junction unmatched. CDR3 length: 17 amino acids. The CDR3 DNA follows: TGTGCCAGCAGCTCACCTCGGCGGGGGGAAACCTACAATGAGCAGTTCTTC. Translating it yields CASSSPRRGETYNEQFF.

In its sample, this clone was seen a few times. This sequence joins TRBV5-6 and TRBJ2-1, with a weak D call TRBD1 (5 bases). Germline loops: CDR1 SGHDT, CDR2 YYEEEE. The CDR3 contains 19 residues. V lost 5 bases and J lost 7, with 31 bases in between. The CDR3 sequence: CASSTWQGPIPLLVNEQFF. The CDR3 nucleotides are TGTGCCAGCAGTACTTGGCAGGGCCCAATCCCCTTGTTAGTGAATGAGCAGTTCTTC.

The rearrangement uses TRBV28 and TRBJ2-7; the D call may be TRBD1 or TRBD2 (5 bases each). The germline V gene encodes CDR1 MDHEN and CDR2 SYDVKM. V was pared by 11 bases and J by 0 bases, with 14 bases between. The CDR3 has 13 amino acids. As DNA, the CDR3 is TGTGCCTCCTGGGACCAGAACTCCTACGAGCAGTACTTC. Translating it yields CASWDQNSYEQYF.

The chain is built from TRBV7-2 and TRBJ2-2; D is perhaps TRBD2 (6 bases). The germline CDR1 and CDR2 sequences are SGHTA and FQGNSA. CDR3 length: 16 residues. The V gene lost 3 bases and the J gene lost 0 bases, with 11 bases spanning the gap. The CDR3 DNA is TGTGCCAGCAGCTTTCTTGGCGGGACGAACACCGGGGAGCTGTTTTTT. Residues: CASSFLGGTNTGELFF.

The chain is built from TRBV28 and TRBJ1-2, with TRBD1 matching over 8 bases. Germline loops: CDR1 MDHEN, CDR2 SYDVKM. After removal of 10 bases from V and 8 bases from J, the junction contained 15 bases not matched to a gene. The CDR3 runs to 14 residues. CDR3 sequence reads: CATLPGQGAGGYTF. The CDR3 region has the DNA TGTGCCACCCTACCCGGGCAGGGGGCGGGGGGCTACACCTTC.